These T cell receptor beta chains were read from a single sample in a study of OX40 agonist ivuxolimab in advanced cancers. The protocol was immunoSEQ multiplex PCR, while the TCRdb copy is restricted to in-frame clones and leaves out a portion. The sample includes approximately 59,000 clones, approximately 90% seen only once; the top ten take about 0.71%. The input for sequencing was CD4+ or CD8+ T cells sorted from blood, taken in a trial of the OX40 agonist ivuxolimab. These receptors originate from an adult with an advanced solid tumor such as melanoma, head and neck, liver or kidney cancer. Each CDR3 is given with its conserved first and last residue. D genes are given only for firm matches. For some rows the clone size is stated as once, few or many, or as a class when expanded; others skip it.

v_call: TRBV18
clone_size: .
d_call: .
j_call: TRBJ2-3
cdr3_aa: CASSPGVRADTQYF
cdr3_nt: TGTGCCAGCTCACCGGGGGTGCGGGCCGATACGCAGTATTTT

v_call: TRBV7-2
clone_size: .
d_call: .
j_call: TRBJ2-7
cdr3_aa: CASSLATGRQYEQYF
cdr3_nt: TGTGCCAGCAGCTTAGCGACTGGGCGCCAATACGAGCAGTACTTC

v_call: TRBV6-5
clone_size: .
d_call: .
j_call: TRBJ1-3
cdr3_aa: CASSEGVGGNTIYF
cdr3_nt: TGTGCCAGCAGCGAGGGGGTTGGTGGAAACACCATATATTTT

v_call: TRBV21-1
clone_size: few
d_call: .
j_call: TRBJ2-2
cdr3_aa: CATNGLPRTGELFF
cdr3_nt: TGTGCCACAAACGGGCTTCCGCGGACCGGGGAGCTGTTTTTT

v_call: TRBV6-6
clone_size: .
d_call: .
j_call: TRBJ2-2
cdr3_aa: CASSRGPAGELFF
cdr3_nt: TGTGCCAGCAGTCGAGGACCCGCCGGGGAGCTGTTTTTT

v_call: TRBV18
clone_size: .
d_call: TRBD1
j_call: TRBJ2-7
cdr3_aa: CASSPLTTTGEEQYF
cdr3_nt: TGTGCCAGCTCACCACTAACGACGACAGGGGAGGAGCAGTACTTC

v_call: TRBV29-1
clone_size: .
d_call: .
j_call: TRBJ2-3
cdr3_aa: CSVPGGTDTQYF
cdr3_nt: TGCAGCGTTCCAGGGGGCACAGATACGCAGTATTTT

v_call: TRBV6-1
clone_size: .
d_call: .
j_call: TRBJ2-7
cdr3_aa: CASRPTIYEQYF
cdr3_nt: TGTGCCAGCAGACCCACAATTTACGAGCAGTACTTC

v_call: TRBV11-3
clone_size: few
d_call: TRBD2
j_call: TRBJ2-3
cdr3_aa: CASSLGGRTDTQYF
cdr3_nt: TGTGCCAGCAGCTTAGGCGGGAGGACAGATACGCAGTATTTT

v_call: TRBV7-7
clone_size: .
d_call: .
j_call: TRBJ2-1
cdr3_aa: CASSLASRGDEQFF
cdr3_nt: TGTGCTAGCAGCTTAGCGTCAAGGGGTGATGAGCAGTTCTTC

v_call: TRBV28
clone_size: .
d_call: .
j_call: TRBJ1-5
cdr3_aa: CASRVGRQPQHF
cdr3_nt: TGTGCCAGCAGGGTAGGTAGGCAGCCCCAGCATTTT

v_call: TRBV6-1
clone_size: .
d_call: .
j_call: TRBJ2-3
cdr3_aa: CASTPVWGLTDTQYF
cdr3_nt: TGTGCCAGCACCCCAGTGTGGGGGCTCACAGATACGCAGTATTTT

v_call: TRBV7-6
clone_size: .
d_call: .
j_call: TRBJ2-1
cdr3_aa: CASSLATGYYNEQFF
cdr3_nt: TGTGCCAGCAGCTTAGCCACCGGTTACTACAATGAGCAGTTCTTC

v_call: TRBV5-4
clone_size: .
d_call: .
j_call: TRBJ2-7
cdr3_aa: CASHRDGSYEQYF
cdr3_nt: TGTGCCAGCCACCGGGACGGCTCCTACGAGCAGTACTTC

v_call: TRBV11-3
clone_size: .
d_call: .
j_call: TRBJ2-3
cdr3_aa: CASSWTGTDTQYF
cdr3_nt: TGTGCCAGCAGCTGGACAGGCACAGATACGCAGTATTTT

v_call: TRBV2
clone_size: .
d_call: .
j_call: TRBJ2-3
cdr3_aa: CASSREGTDTQYF
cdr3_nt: TGTGCCAGCAGCAGGGAGGGCACAGATACGCAGTATTTT

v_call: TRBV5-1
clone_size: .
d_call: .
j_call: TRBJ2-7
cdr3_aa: CASSLGRTYEQYF
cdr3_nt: TGCGCCAGCAGCTTGGGAAGGACCTACGAGCAGTACTTC